What follows are 24 T cell receptor beta chains derived from one specimen sequenced in a study of cytomegalovirus exposure and HLA in healthy donors. PCR involved 60 Vbeta and 13 Jbeta primers. Profiling relied on immunoSEQ multiplex PCR, and the TCRdb table lists in-frame clones only, not all of them. This table holds 100,000 to 150,000 clones, roughly 80% found once. Material: PBMCs. These receptors were obtained from a man aged 50 to 60 in good health and CMV-seropositive.

The chain carries TRBV21-1 and TRBJ2-5; the D call in the table, TRBD1, was not verified against the DNA. TRBV21-1 is shown as a pseudogene. The CDR3 has 13 amino acids. CDR3 sequence (DNA): TGTGCCAGCAGCAGGGACAGCGAAGAGACCCAGTACTTC. Its protein product is CASSRDSEETQYF.

The rearrangement uses TRBV2 and TRBJ1-5; maybe TRBD1 (6 bases). The CDR3 spans 13 residues. The germline V gene has CDR1 SNHLY and CDR2 FYNNEI. V was shortened by 6 bases and J by 7 bases, with 13 bases between the two germline ends. The CDR3 nucleotides are TGTGCCAGCAGCCAGGGGTTGGAGCAGCCCCAGCATTTT. This gives the protein CASSQGLEQPQHF.

V gene TRBV5-4 combines with J gene TRBJ1-2; 9 nucleotides agree with TRBD1. J was trimmed by 2 bases and V by 7 bases; bases with no gene match: 6. This CDR3 is 14 amino acids long. The germline V gene has CDR1 SGHNT and CDR2 YYREEE (reference sequence). CDR3 nucleotides: TGTGCCAGCGGTAAGGGACAGGGAAACTATGGCTACACCTTC. It yields the protein CASGKGQGNYGYTF.

This chain joins TRBV7-2 and TRBJ1-2, with 8 bases fitting TRBD1. Germline V CDR1 and CDR2: SGHTA, FQGNSA. This CDR3 is built from 13 residues. The V segment lost 5 bases and the J segment 3 bases; nucleotides outside the gene matches: 2. The DNA for the CDR3 is TGTGCCAGCAGCAGGACAGGGTACTATGGCTACACCTTC. Protein product: CASSRTGYYGYTF.

The gene calls are TRBV4-3 and TRBJ1-2; TRBD1 matches at 7 bases. J gave up 3 bases and V 0 bases, and 7 bases lay outside the gene matches. In germline, CDR1 is LGHNA, CDR2 YSLEER. The CDR3 runs 16 residues. In nucleotides, the CDR3 is TGCGCCAGCAGCCAAGAACCGGGACAGCGGCACTATGGCTACACCTTC. This codes for CASSQEPGQRHYGYTF.

The chain carries TRBV5-4 and TRBJ1-3; D call uncertain. V was pared by 4 bases and J by 4 bases, with 12 bases between. This CDR3 contains 14 residues. CDR1 is SGHNT, CDR2 YYREEE, per germline (reference sequence). The CDR3: CASSVLGRGNTIYF. The CDR3 DNA reads as TGTGCCAGCAGCGTATTAGGGAGAGGAAACACCATATATTTT.

This chain connects TRBV11-2 to TRBJ1-1, with 10 bases aligning to TRBD1. The germline V gene has CDR1 SGHAT and CDR2 FQNNGV. The CDR3 spans 15 residues. The V gene end was trimmed by 3 bases and the J gene end by 2 bases; junction bases not matched to a gene: 3. The CDR3 is CASSFLTGGNTEAFF. The CDR3, as DNA: TGTGCCAGCAGCTTTCTGACAGGGGGCAACACTGAAGCTTTCTTT.

The chain carries TRBV7-9 and TRBJ1-4, with D tentatively TRBD1 (5 bases). V dropped 5 bases and J dropped 0 bases, with 10 bases sitting between them. Germline CDR1 reads SEHNR; CDR2 reads FQNEAQ (reference sequence). This CDR3 is built from 15 residues. The DNA of the CDR3 is TGTGCCAGCAGCCCCGGAGGGGCAACTAATGAAAAACTGTTTTTT. It yields the protein CASSPGGATNEKLFF.

V usage is TRBV15 and J usage is TRBJ1-1, with D possibly matching TRBD1 (5 bases). V was cut by 0 bases and J by 3 bases, with 5 bases left in between. This CDR3 is built from 13 residues. Germline values: CDR1 LNHNV, CDR2 YYDKDF (reference sequence). Here the CDR3 DNA reads TGTGCCACCAGCAGAGACAGGGACACTGAAGCTTTCTTT. Protein sequence: CATSRDRDTEAFF.

The chain is built from TRBV28 and TRBJ1-5, with TRBD1 identical over 7 bases. The trim removed 6 bases at V and 6 bases at J, leaving 14 bases unmatched. CDR3 length equals 16 residues. Germline values: CDR1 MDHEN, CDR2 SYDVKM. The CDR3 DNA reads as TGTGCCAGCAGCCAAACAGGGGCCTCGTGGGGTCAGCCCCAGCATTTT. Protein sequence: CASSQTGASWGQPQHF.

This clone was detected a few times. This chain links TRBV18 with TRBJ1-2; D gene uncertain. The CDR3 contains 17 residues. Deletions cut 4 bases from V and 2 bases from J, with 20 bases between. Germline CDR1 KGHSH, CDR2 LQKENI. Written as DNA, the CDR3 is TGTGCCAGCTCACTTGCCGGGAGTTCGGAGTTAAACTATGGCTACACCTTC. This codes for CASSLAGSSELNYGYTF.

This chain uses TRBV28 with TRBJ2-3; 9 bases fit TRBD2. V trimming: 2 bases; J trimming: 4 bases; junction bases outside the gene matches: 4. The germline CDR1 and CDR2 sequences are MDHEN and SYDVKM. This CDR3 spans 15 amino acids. Written as DNA, the CDR3 is TGTGCCAGCAGTTTACCGGGCGGGGGGGCAGATACGCAGTATTTT. It specifies CASSLPGGGADTQYF.

The V gene is TRBV20-1, the J gene TRBJ1-3, with 7 positions matching TRBD1. Trimming took 6 bases from V and 8 from J; bases not matched to a gene: 4. CDR1 DFQATT and CDR2 SNEGSKA come from the germline V gene (reference sequence). This CDR3 comprises 11 residues. The CDR3 DNA reads TGCAGTGCCCCTGACAGGGACACCATATATTTT. This sequence encodes CSAPDRDTIYF.

Note on this clone: The junction departs from germline at one end; a sequencing error may be responsible. V and J are TRBV19 and TRBJ1-1; the D gene is possibly TRBD1 (6 bases). The germline CDR1 and CDR2 sequences are LNHDA and SQIVND (reference sequence). This CDR3 contains 11 residues. The CDR3 sequence: CASKDRFDYTF. The DNA of the CDR3 is TGTGCCAGTAAAGACAGGTTCGATTACACCTTT.

This clone showed up just once. The V gene is TRBV11-2, the J gene TRBJ1-1; D is unclear. The ends were cut back, 1 base at V and 0 bases at J, with 3 bases in the middle. The germline CDR1 and CDR2 sequences are SGHAT and FQNNGV. There are 13 residues in the CDR3. The CDR3: CASSLGMNTEAFF. The CDR3, as DNA: TGTGCCAGCAGCTTAGGTATGAACACTGAAGCTTTCTTT. The full variable domain, in which reference TRBV11-2 and TRBJ1-1 provide the parts outside the CDR3, is EAGVAQSPRYKIIEKRQSVAFWCNPISGHATLYWYQQILGQGPKLLIQFQNNGVVDDSQLPKDRFSAERLKGVDSTLKIQPAKLEDSAVYLCASSLGMNTEAFFGQGTRLTVV.

This rearrangement joins TRBV7-8 to TRBJ2-2; the match to TRBD2 covers 8 bases. CDR1 is SGHVS, CDR2 FQNEAQ, per germline. This CDR3 spans 16 amino acids. Trimming removed 1 base from V and 7 bases from J; junction bases left unmatched: 8. CDR3 loop: CASSLVGGRFGGELFF. CDR3 sequence (DNA): TGTGCCAGCAGCTTAGTGGGCGGGAGGTTTGGCGGGGAGCTGTTTTTT.

The chain combines TRBV5-1 with TRBJ1-4, with 8 bases lining up with TRBD1. J gave up 6 bases and V 4 bases, and 5 bases lay outside the gene matches. This CDR3 spans 14 amino acids. Germline CDR1 and CDR2: SGHRS and YFSETQ. The CDR3 DNA reads TGCGCCAGCAGCACGACAGGGGATGATGAAAAACTGTTTTTT. This codes for CASSTTGDDEKLFF.

The count of this clone is one. The chain uses TRBV7-9 and TRBJ2-7, with 7 bases identical to TRBD1. V shed 4 bases and J 3 bases; nucleotides not matched to a gene: 6. The CDR3 runs 14 residues. Germline V gene sequence: CDR1 SEHNR, CDR2 FQNEAQ (reference sequence). For the CDR3, the DNA is TGTGCCAGCAGCTCCCGGGCAGGGGGCTACGAGCAGTACTTC. This translates into CASSSRAGGYEQYF.

This chain connects TRBV6-5 to TRBJ1-4; D is unresolved. The germline V gene has CDR1 MNHEY and CDR2 SVGAGI. This CDR3 contains 16 residues. Between the trimmed V and J ends, which lost 0 bases and 0 bases, there was a span of 8 bases. CDR3 nucleotide sequence: TGTGCCAGCAGTTACTCGCCGGACTCAACTAATGAAAAACTGTTTTTT. Protein: CASSYSPDSTNEKLFF.

This clone is a singleton in its sample. This chain uses TRBV5-1 with TRBJ1-1, with D perhaps matching TRBD1 (5 bases). Trimming stripped 5 bases from V and 0 bases from J, with 14 bases between. Per the germline V gene, CDR1 is SGHRS and CDR2 is YFSETQ. This CDR3 is built from 15 residues. The CDR3: CASRMDRGMNTEAFF. CDR3 bases: TGCGCCAGCAGGATGGATCGGGGGATGAACACTGAAGCTTTCTTT.

This clone appeared a few times. The chain joins TRBV19 to TRBJ2-7; tentatively, D is TRBD2 (6 bases). This CDR3 has 18 residues. V gave up 7 bases and J gave up 3 bases, with 28 bases separating them. CDR1 is LNHDA and CDR2 is SQIVND in the germline V gene (reference sequence). CDR3 DNA: TGTGCCAGTAATTCCTCGCGGGGCAGGTATATTCATAGCTACGAGCAGTACTTC. Protein product: CASNSSRGRYIHSYEQYF.

The rearrangement links TRBV29-1 to TRBJ1-1; 7 positions match TRBD1. Germline trimming cut 4 bases from V and 5 bases from J; bases unmatched to any gene: 10. In germline, CDR1 is SQVTM, CDR2 ANQGSEA. CDR3 size: 14 residues. CDR3 in DNA: TGCAGCGTTGGACAGGGAATTCAGGGGACTGAAGCTTTCTTT. This encodes CSVGQGIQGTEAFF.

This clone has a handful of counts. The V call is TRBV2, the J call TRBJ2-5, with unresolved D. Deletions cut 3 bases from V and 5 bases from J, with 13 bases between. Per germline, CDR1 SNHLY and CDR2 FYNNEI. CDR3 size: 14 residues. CDR3 in DNA: TGTGCCAGCAGTGAGAGGTGGCCCGGGGAGACCCAGTACTTC. Residues: CASSERWPGETQYF.

This clone was seen more than once but under ten times. This chain joins TRBV28 and TRBJ1-5; D unresolved. The CDR3 runs to 17 residues. V shed 5 bases and J shed 0 bases, with 17 bases lying between them. Germline V gene lookup returns CDR1 MDHEN and CDR2 SYDVKM. The CDR3 DNA reads TGTGCCAGCAGTAGTTACGGTCTGGGCAGTAGCAATCAGCCCCAGCATTTT. This gives the protein CASSSYGLGSSNQPQHF.